The T cell receptor (beta chain) under discussion was sequenced for a study of blood T cell repertoires in COVID-19. As for the study in general: Samples of COVID-19 (acute and convalescent) were obtained from the United States, Italy and Spain. PBMCs, B-cell-depleted T cells, or T cells were the source of the cDNA or gDNA that made up the material.

This CDR3 has 14 residues. V lost 6 bases and J lost 6, with 17 bases in between. Germline V gene sequence: CDR1 LNHDA, CDR2 SQIVND (reference sequence). In the authors' methods: Reference gene primer amplification in the assay estimated nucleated cell counts. The data were produced by immunoSEQ multiplex PCR, yet TCRdb's version contains in-frame clones alone and is incomplete. That table is the source of V, J and clone size, and D and trimming were worked out from the DNA. The sample consists of more than 200,000 clones, roughly 90% of them appearing once. The sequence was obtained from a man in his thirties or forties with active or convalescent COVID-19. The chain employs TRBV19 and TRBJ1-2, with a tentative D call TRBD1 (6 bases). The sequencing sample was made of peripheral blood. CDR3 residues: CASSMTGRQDGYTF. CDR3 coding DNA: TGTGCCAGTAGCATGACGGGGCGACAGGATGGCTACACCTTC. Supplemented by reference TRBV19 and TRBJ1-2, the full variable domain reads DGGITQSPKYLFRKEGQNVTLSCEQNLNHDAMYWYRQDPGQGLRLIYYSQIVNDFQKGDIAEGYSVSREKKESFPLTVTSAQKNPTAFYLCASSMTGRQDGYTFGSGTRLTVV.